This entry lists 5 T cell receptor beta chains sequenced from one sample in a study of early T cells in non-severe SARS-CoV-2 infection. One entry per CDR3 protein results from TCRdb running MiXCR on the 5' RACE reads. The sample shows over 30,000 distinct CDR3 sequences, about 4.7% of them seen only once. Source material: whole blood. All receptors come from an adult who was a healthcare worker with PCR-confirmed SARS-CoV-2 infection or an uninfected control (not recorded which).

This clonotype was seen ten or more times. At one end the junction does not follow the germline gene, possibly because of a read error. The CDR3 is CASSVTGTGVHFF. The CDR3 nucleotides read TGTGCCAGCAGTGTTACCGGGACAGGGGTCCATTTCTTC. The gene calls are TRBV25-1 and TRBJ2-5; TRBD1 aligns across 10 bases. Germline V CDR1 and CDR2: MGHDK, SYGVNS. The CDR3 loop spans 13 amino acids.

The chain uses TRBV5-1 and TRBJ2-7; weak D call: TRBD2 (5 bases). The V gene lost 3 bases and the J gene lost 1 base, with 11 bases spanning the gap. CDR3 length: 14 amino acids. Germline V gene data show CDR1 as SGHRS and CDR2 as YFSETQ. CDR3 loop: CASSSFGLSYEQYF. As DNA, the CDR3 is TGCGCCAGCAGCTCGTTCGGACTTTCCTACGAGCAGTACTTC.

This chain links TRBV7-9 with TRBJ2-1; D might be TRBD1 or TRBD2, each matching 5 bases. Trimming pared 5 bases from V and 6 bases from J, leaving 17 bases between. The CDR3 totals 15 residues. Germline V gene data show CDR1 as SEHNR and CDR2 as FQNEAQ (reference sequence). CDR3 coding DNA: TGTGCCAGCAGCCCCCCCGGGGCCCCCGGCAATGAGCAGTTCTTC. It is translated as CASSPPGAPGNEQFF.

This clonotype was found a few times. The chain recombines TRBV11-2 with TRBJ2-3; 11 bases line up with TRBD2. CDR1 SGHAT and CDR2 FQNNGV come from the germline V gene. V lost 2 bases, J lost 6 bases, and 4 bases stayed unmatched. The CDR3 has 15 residues. CDR3 residues: CASSLTSGGGDTQYF. For the CDR3, the DNA is TGTGCCAGCAGCTTAACTAGCGGGGGAGGCGATACGCAGTATTTT. Based on the CDR3 plus reference TRBV11-2 and TRBJ2-3, the full variable domain is EAGVAQSPRYKIIEKRQSVAFWCNPISGHATLYWYQQILGQGPKLLIQFQNNGVVDDSQLPKDRFSAERLKGVDSTLKIQPAKLEDSAVYLCASSLTSGGGDTQYFGPGTRLTVL.

CDR3 residues: CASSPGDVYEQYF. CDR3 in DNA: TGTGCCAGCTCACCAGGGGACGTATACGAGCAGTACTTC. The J gene is TRBJ2-7, the V gene TRBV18; either TRBD1 or TRBD2 may fit D (5 bases each). CDR1 is KGHSH and CDR2 is LQKENI in the germline V gene. V was shortened by 2 bases and J by 4 bases, with 9 bases between the two germline ends. The CDR3 is 13 residues long.